Following are 8 T cell receptor beta chains from one sample sequenced in a study of T cell repertoires in cytomegalovirus infection. TCRdb reprocessed the reads via MiXCR and lists one record per CDR3 protein. The data show fewer than 300,000 distinct CDR3 sequences, roughly 26% seen once. The specimen sequenced was PBMCs. Every receptor here comes from a human donor in good health (CMV status not recorded). Some clones in this sample may be carry-over from other donors' samples.

The table lists this clonotype with many counts. This chain connects TRBV2 to TRBJ1-5, with TRBD1 matching 9 bases. The CDR3 has 20 amino acids. V shed 6 bases, J shed 1 base, and the junction held 19 bases outside the gene matches. The germline CDR1 and CDR2 sequences are SNHLY and FYNNEI. The CDR3 DNA follows: TGTGCCAGCAGCGCTTCCTTTCTGCCGGGACAGGGTAGAAGCAATCAGCCCCAGCATTTT. It encodes CASSASFLPGQGRSNQPQHF.

This clonotype has ten or more counts. The J gene is TRBJ2-2, the V gene TRBV12-3 or TRBV12-4, with 9 nucleotides matching TRBD1. V was clipped by 5 bases and J by 6 bases; unmatched bases: 7. This CDR3 contains 15 residues. CDR3 loop: CASSPGTGYPGELFF. CDR3 nucleotides: TGTGCCAGCAGTCCTGGGACAGGGTATCCCGGGGAGCTGTTTTTT.

This clonotype was counted a few times. The rearrangement links TRBV6-2 or TRBV6-3 to TRBJ2-1; tentatively, D is TRBD1 or TRBD2 (5 bases each). The germline CDR1 and CDR2 sequences are MNHEY and SVGEGT. V shed 4 bases and J shed 8 bases, with 21 bases lying between them. This CDR3 is 16 amino acids long. The CDR3, as DNA: TGTGCCAGCAGTTCACTCGGGGCCCAAGCATCGGATGAGCAGTTCTTC. Translation gives CASSSLGAQASDEQFF.

CDR3 residues: CASSLMTGTEAFF. The CDR3, as DNA: TGTGCCAGCAGTTTAATGACAGGGACTGAAGCTTTCTTT. The chain uses TRBV12-3 or TRBV12-4 and TRBJ1-1, with 7 bases matching TRBD1. V shed 2 bases and J 5 bases; nucleotides not matched to a gene: 2. The CDR3 covers 13 residues.

The chain is built from TRBV28 and TRBJ1-1, with 8 bases fitting TRBD1. The CDR3 length is 15 residues. Germline loops: CDR1 MDHEN, CDR2 SYDVKM. V was pared by 3 bases and J by 5 bases, with 8 bases of the junction left unmatched. DNA of the CDR3: TGTGCCAGCAGTTTGTCCACAGGGGGAAAAACTGAAGCTTTCTTT. This translates into CASSLSTGGKTEAFF.

This clonotype was seen ten or more times. The chain carries TRBV7-2 and TRBJ2-7, with TRBD1 identical over 7 bases. V was clipped by 5 bases and J by 0 bases; unmatched bases: 7. The CDR3 covers 15 residues. The germline CDR1 and CDR2 sequences are SGHTA and FQGNSA. The CDR3: CASSQDRYLSYEQYF. CDR3 in DNA: TGTGCCAGCAGCCAGGACAGGTATCTCTCCTACGAGCAGTACTTC.

This clonotype turned up a few times. V and J are TRBV19 and TRBJ2-1; the match to TRBD1 covers 8 bases. After removal of 1 base from V and 7 bases from J, the junction contained 3 bases not matched to a gene. Germline-derived CDR1 and CDR2 are LNHDA and SQIVND (reference sequence). CDR3 length equals 14 residues. CDR3 nucleotides: TGTGCCAGTAGTATAGTAGGACAGGGTAATGAGCAGTTCTTC. Amino acids: CASSIVGQGNEQFF. The entire variable domain, with the rest obtained from reference TRBV19 and TRBJ2-1, is as follows: DGGITQSPKYLFRKEGQNVTLSCEQNLNHDAMYWYRQDPGQGLRLIYYSQIVNDFQKGDIAEGYSVSREKKESFPLTVTSAQKNPTAFYLCASSIVGQGNEQFFGPGTRLTVL.

The chain employs TRBV5-1 and TRBJ2-1; no clear D gene. The germline V and J ends were trimmed by 0 bases and 0 bases, with 13 bases remaining between them. Per germline, CDR1 SGHRS and CDR2 YFSETQ. There are 17 residues in the CDR3. The CDR3 sequence: CASSLEGGRSSYNEQFF. In nucleotides, the CDR3 is TGCGCCAGCAGCTTGGAGGGCGGAAGAAGCTCCTACAATGAGCAGTTCTTC.